The T cell receptor (beta chain) described here comes from a study of tumor-infiltrating lymphocytes in primary liver carcinoma. On the study more broadly: Tumor staging was T1-T3 N0M0; sizes spanned roughly 4.2 to 10 cm across. Sequencing of the samples generated roughly 3.5 to 7.13 million productive TCRbeta reads, with similar yields across tissue types. General study results and limits: Researchers report that only about 7.5-24% of top clones turned up in all five tumor regions.

CDR3 length: 14 residues. Germline V CDR1 and CDR2: SGHDT, YYEEEE. Priming with a constant-region primer yielded TCR beta cDNA from 400 to 550 ng total RNA. Nested multiplex PCR, run for three rounds with slightly modified ARM-PCR, yielded TCR beta libraries. Amplification in the first two PCR rounds was performed using TRBV1-TRBV30 forward primers and a C-beta reverse primer for approximately 10 cycles each. TCRdb fed the multiplex PCR reads into MiXCR, producing one record per CDR3 protein. Of tens of thousands of distinct CDR3 sequences detected, about 71% appear once; the ten largest clones hold approximately 37%. Unsorted bulk tissue of about 19-31 mg yielded co-extracted RNA and DNA. Surgeons resected the patients' primary liver carcinomas. As to this clonotype: The antigen is unknown. One end of the junction varies from germline; a read error may be responsible.

The rearrangement links TRBV5-6 to TRBJ2-7; TRBD1 is a possible D gene (6 bases). This receptor was obtained from a middle-aged man with primary liver carcinoma and hepatitis B virus infection. The sequencing input was liver tumor tissue from sampling region 4. The subset here: tumor region T4, right-lateral pole. The CDR3 here is CASGATGQLYERYF. The CDR3 bases are TGTGCCAGCGGGGCCACGGGACAACTCTACGAGCGGTACTTC.